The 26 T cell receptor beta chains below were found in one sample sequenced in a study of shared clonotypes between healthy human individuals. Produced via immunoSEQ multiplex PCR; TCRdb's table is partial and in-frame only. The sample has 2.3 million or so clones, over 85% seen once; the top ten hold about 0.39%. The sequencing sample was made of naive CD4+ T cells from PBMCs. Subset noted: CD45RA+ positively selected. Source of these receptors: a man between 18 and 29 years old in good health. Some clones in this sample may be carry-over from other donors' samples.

The CDR3 region has the DNA TGTGCCTGGACCGGTACAGGCTCCCATTGGGGTGGCTACACCTTC. Translation gives CAWTGTGSHWGGYTF. The chain is built from TRBV30 and TRBJ1-2; D might be TRBD1 (5 bases). Germline V gene data show CDR1 as GTSNPN and CDR2 as SVGIG (reference sequence). Trimming took off 4 bases at V and 7 bases at J, with 22 bases between the two ends. The CDR3 has 15 residues.

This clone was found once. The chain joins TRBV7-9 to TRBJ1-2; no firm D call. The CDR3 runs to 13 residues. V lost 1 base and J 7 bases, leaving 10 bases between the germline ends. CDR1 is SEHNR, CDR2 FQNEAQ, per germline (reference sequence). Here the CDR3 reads CASSLGAGIGYTF. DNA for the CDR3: TGTGCCAGCAGCTTAGGGGCGGGCATTGGCTACACCTTC.

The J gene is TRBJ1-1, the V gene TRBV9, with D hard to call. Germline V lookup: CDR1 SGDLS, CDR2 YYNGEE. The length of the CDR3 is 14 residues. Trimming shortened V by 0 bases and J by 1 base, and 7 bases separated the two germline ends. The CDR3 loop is CASSVGRANTEAFF. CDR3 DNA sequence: TGTGCCAGCAGCGTAGGTAGAGCGAACACTGAAGCTTTCTTT.

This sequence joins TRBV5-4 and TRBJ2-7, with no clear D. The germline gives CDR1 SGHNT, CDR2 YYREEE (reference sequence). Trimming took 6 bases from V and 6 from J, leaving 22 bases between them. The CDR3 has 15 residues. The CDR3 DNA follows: TGTGCCAGCACGGAAGGTACCGGGTTTTTAGGCGAGCAGTACTTC. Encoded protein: CASTEGTGFLGEQYF. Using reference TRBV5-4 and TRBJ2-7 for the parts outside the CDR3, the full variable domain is ETGVTQSPTHLIKTRGQQVTLRCSSQSGHNTVSWYQQALGQGPQFIFQYYREEENGRGNFPPRFSGLQFPNYSSELNVNALELDDSALYLCASTEGTGFLGEQYFGPGTRLTVT.

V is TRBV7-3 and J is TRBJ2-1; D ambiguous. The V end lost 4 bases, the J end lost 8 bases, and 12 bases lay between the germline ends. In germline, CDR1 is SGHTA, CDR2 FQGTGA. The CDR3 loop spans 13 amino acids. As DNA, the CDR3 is TGTGCCAGCAGCTCTTCCCCTCCGGATGAGCAGTTCTTC. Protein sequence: CASSSSPPDEQFF. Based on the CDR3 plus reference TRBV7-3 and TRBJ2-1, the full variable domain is GAGVSQTPSNKVTEKGKYVELRCDPISGHTALYWYRQSLGQGPEFLIYFQGTGAADDSGLPNDRFFAVRPEGSVSTLKIQRTERGDSAVYLCASSSSPPDEQFFGPGTRLTVL.

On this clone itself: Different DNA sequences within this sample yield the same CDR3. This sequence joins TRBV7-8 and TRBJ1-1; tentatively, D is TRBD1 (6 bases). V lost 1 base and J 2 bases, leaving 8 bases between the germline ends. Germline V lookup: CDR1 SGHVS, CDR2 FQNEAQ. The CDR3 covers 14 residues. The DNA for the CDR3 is TGTGCCAGCAGCTTAGTACAGGGAAACACTGAAGCTTTCTTT. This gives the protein CASSLVQGNTEAFF. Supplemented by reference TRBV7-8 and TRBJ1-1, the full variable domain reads GAGVSQSPRYKVAKRGQDVALRCDPISGHVSLFWYQQALGQGPEFLTYFQNEAQLDKSGLPSDRFFAERPEGSVSTLKIQRTQQEDSAVYLCASSLVQGNTEAFFGQGTRLTVV.

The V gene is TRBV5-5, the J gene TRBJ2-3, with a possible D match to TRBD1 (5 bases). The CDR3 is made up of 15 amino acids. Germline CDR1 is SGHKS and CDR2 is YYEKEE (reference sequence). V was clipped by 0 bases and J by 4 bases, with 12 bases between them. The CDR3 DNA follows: TGTGCCAGCAGCTTGGCAGGGCTGGTTGCAGATACGCAGTATTTT. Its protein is CASSLAGLVADTQYF.

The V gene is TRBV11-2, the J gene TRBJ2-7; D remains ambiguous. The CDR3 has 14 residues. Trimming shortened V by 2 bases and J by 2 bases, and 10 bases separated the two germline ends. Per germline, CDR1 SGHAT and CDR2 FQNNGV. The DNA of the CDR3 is TGTGCCAGCAGCTTATGGCAGGAGACCTACGAGCAGTACTTC. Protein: CASSLWQETYEQYF. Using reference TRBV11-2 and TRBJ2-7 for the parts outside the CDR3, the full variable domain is EAGVAQSPRYKIIEKRQSVAFWCNPISGHATLYWYQQILGQGPKLLIQFQNNGVVDDSQLPKDRFSAERLKGVDSTLKIQPAKLEDSAVYLCASSLWQETYEQYFGPGTRLTVT.

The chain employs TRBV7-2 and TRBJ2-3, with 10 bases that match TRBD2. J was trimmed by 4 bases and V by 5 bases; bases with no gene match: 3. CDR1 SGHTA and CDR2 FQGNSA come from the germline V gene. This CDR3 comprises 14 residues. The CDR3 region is CASSPSGSSDTQYF. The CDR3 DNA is TGTGCCAGCAGCCCTAGCGGGAGCTCAGATACGCAGTATTTT.

As DNA, the CDR3 is TGTGCCAGCAGTATATCAGGGGGCGACTATGGCTACACCTTC. It translates to CASSISGGDYGYTF. V usage is TRBV28 and J usage is TRBJ1-2; 8 bases fit TRBD1. V lost 5 bases to trimming and J lost 3 bases; unmatched junction nucleotides: 5. The CDR3 is made up of 14 amino acids. Germline loops: CDR1 MDHEN, CDR2 SYDVKM.

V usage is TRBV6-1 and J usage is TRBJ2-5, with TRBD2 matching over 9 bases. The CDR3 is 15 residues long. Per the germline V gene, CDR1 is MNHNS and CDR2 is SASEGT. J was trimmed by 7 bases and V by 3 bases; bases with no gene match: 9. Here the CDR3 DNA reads TGTGCCAGCAGTGACAGGACTAGCGTTGTTGGGACCCAGTACTTC. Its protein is CASSDRTSVVGTQYF.

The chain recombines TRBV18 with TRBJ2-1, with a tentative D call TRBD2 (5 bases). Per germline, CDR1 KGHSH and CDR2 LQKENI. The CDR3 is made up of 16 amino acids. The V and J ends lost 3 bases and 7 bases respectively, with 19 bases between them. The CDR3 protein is CASSPLGGLAVNEQFF. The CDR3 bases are TGTGCCAGCTCACCTCTCGGTGGCCTAGCCGTTAATGAGCAGTTCTTC.

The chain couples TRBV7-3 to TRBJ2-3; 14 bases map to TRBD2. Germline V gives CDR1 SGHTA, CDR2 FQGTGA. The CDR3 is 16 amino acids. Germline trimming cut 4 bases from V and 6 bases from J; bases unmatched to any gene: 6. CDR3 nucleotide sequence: TGTGCCAGCAGCTCGGGACTAGCGGGAGCCATCGATACGCAGTATTTT. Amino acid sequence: CASSSGLAGAIDTQYF.

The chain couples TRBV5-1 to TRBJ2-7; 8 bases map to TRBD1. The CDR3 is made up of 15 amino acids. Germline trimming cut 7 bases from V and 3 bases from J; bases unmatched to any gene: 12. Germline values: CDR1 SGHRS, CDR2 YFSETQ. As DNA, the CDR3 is TGCGCCAGCCGACTCGGACAGGGATCATTCTACGAGCAGTACTTC. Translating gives CASRLGQGSFYEQYF.

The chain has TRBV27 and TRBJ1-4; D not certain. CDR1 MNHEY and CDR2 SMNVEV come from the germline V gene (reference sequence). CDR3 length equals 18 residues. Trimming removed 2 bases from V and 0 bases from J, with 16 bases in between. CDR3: CASSLIPLDGATNEKLFF. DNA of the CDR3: TGTGCCAGCAGTTTAATACCCTTGGACGGTGCAACTAATGAAAAACTGTTTTTT.

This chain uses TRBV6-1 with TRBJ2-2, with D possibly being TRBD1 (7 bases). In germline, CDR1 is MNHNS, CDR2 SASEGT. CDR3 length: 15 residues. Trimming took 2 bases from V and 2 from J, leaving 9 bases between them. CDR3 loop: CASSEQGGNTGELFF. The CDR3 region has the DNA TGTGCCAGCAGTGAACAGGGGGGAAACACCGGGGAGCTGTTTTTT.

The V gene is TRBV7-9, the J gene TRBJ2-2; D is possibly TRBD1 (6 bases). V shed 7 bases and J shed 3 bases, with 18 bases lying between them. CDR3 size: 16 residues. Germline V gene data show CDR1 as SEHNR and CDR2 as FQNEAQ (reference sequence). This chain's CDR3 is CASILRAGADTGELFF. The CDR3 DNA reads TGTGCCAGCATCCTACGGGCAGGGGCCGACACCGGGGAGCTGTTTTTT.

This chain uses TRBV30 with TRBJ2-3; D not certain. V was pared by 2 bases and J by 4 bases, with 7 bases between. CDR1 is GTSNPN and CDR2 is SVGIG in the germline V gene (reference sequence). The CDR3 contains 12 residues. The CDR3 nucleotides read TGTGCCTGGAGTTCAAGGGCAGATACGCAGTATTTT. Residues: CAWSSRADTQYF.

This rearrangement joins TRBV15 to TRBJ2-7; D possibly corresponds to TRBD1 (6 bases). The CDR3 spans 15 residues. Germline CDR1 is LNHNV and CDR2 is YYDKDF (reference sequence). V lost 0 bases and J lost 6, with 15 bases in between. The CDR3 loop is CATSRDPGVRAEQYF. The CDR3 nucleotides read TGTGCCACCAGCAGAGATCCAGGGGTAAGAGCCGAGCAGTACTTC.

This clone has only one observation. Here the CDR3 DNA reads TGCAGCGTTGCAGCGGGCTGGGGGTTAGGTGATGAGCAGTTCTTC. Its protein product is CSVAAGWGLGDEQFF. The rearrangement links TRBV29-1 to TRBJ2-1, with D maybe TRBD2 (6 bases). Germline V gene lookup returns CDR1 SQVTM and CDR2 ANQGSEA. The V and J ends lost 4 bases and 8 bases respectively, with 21 bases between them. The CDR3 runs 15 residues.

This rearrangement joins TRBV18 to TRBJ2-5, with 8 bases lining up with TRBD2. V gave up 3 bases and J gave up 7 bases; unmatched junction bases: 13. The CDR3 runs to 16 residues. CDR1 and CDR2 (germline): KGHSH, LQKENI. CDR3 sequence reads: CASSPGTSGTGGTQYF. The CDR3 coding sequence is TGTGCCAGCTCACCTGGCACTAGCGGTACCGGAGGGACCCAGTACTTC. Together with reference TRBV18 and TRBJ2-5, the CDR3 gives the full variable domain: NAGVMQNPRHLVRRRGQEARLRCSPMKGHSHVYWYRQLPEEGLKFMVYLQKENIIDESGMPKERFSAEFPKEGPSILRIQQVVRGDSAAYFCASSPGTSGTGGTQYFGPGTRLLVL.

CDR3 sequence reads: CASRQTGGSETQYF. CDR3 DNA sequence: TGTGCCAGCAGACAGACAGGGGGCAGCGAGACCCAGTACTTC. The gene calls are TRBV6-1 and TRBJ2-5; 10 bases match TRBD1. The junction had 6 bases not matched to a gene; V was cut back by 6 bases and J by 5 bases. CDR3 length: 14 residues. Looked up from germline, CDR1 is MNHNS and CDR2 is SASEGT.

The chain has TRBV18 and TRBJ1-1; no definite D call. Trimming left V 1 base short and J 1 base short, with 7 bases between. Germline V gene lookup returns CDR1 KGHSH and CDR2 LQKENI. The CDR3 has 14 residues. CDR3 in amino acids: CASSPHPGNTEAFF. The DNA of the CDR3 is TGTGCCAGCTCACCACACCCCGGGAACACTGAAGCTTTCTTT.

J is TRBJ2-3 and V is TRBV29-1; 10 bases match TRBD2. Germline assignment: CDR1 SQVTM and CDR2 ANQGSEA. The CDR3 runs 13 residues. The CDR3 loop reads CRAQREGPDTQYF. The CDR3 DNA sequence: TGCAGAGCCCAGCGGGAGGGCCCAGATACGCAGTATTTT.

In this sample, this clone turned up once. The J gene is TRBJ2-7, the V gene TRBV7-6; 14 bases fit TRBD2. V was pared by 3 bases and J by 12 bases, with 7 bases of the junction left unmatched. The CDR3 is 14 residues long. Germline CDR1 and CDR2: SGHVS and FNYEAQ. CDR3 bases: TGTGCCAGCAGCTTCGGGACTAGCGGGAGTCTTCCGTACTTC. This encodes CASSFGTSGSLPYF.

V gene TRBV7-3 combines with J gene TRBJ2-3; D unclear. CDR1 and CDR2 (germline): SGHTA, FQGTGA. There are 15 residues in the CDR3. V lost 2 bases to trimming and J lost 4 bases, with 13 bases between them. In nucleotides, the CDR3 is TGTGCCAGCAGCTTAGAGGCCCAGATCGCAGATACGCAGTATTTT. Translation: CASSLEAQIADTQYF.